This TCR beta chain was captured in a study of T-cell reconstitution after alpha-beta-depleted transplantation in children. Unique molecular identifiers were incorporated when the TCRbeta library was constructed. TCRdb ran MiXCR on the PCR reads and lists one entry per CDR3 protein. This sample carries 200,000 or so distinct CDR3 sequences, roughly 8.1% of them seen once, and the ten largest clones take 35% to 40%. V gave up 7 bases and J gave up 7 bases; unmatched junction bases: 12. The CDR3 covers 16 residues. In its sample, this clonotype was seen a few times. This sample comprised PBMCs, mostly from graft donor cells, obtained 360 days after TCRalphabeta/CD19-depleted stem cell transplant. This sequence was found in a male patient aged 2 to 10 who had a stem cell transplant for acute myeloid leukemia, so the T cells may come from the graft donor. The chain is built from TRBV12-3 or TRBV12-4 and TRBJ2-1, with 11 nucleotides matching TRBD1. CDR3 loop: CASIIPGQGVENEQFF. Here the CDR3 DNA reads TGTGCCAGCATTATACCGGGACAGGGGGTAGAAAATGAGCAGTTCTTC.